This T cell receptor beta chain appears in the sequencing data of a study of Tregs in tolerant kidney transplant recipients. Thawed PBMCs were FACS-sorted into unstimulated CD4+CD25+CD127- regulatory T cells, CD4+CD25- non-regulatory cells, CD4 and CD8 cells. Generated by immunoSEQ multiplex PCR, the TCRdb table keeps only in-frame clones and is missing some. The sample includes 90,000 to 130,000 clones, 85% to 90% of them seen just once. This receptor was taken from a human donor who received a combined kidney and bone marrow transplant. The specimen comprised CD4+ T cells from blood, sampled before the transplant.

CDR3 sequence: CATSRPTNPTSGRVEQYF. The CDR3 DNA sequence: TGTGCCACCAGCAGACCAACGAATCCGACTAGCGGGAGGGTCGAGCAGTACTTC. The V call is TRBV15, the J call TRBJ2-7, with 14 bases lining up with TRBD2. The J segment lost 6 bases and the V segment lost 2 bases, leaving 12 bases of the junction unmatched. The CDR3 extends over 18 amino acids. Germline V lookup: CDR1 LNHNV, CDR2 YYDKDF (reference sequence).